The present T cell receptor beta chain was sequenced within a study of blood T cells in healthy people across ages. The CDR3 length is 15 residues. Germline values: CDR1 MNHNY, CDR2 SVGAGI (reference sequence). This clonotype has only a few counts. Its cognate antigen is unknown. Its ends do not fully match the called genes, so a read error is possible. A sample-barcoded 5' primer and a J-beta primer mix were used in a second PCR of about 7 to 12 cycles. TCRdb passed the 5' RACE reads through MiXCR, listing each CDR3 protein once. The sample includes about 800,000 distinct CDR3 sequences, more than 20% of them seen just once. Findings of the study overall: Strong correlation linked observed beta diversity and percent naive T cells.

This same sample was also part of a study on T cells of mothers and their children.

The chain combines TRBV6-6 with TRBJ2-5; 9 positions agree with TRBD1. This receptor was obtained from a boy aged 5-17 years in good health. The sample taken for sequencing was blood. Here the CDR3 DNA reads TGTGCCAGCAGTTATACAGGGGGCCAACGGGAGACCCAGCACTTC. Translation: CASSYTGGQRETQHF.